These 15 T cell receptor beta chains originate from one sample sequenced in a study of shared clonotypes between healthy human individuals. TCRdb's table, derived via immunoSEQ multiplex PCR, lists solely in-frame clones and lacks some. The sample records over a million clones, roughly 74% being singletons. Sequenced input: memory CD4+ T cells from PBMCs. Subset defined: CD45RA-negative fraction. Receptors were obtained from a man aged 18 to 29 in good health. Some clones in this sample may be carry-over from other donors' samples.

The DNA for the CDR3 is TGTGCCAGCAGCTTGGCCAAGTCACACGGTGGCTACACCTTC. Residues: CASSLAKSHGGYTF. The chain combines TRBV5-4 with TRBJ1-2; D not resolved. The CDR3 extends over 14 amino acids. The ends were cut back, 0 bases at V and 7 bases at J, with 13 bases in the middle. From germline, CDR1 is SGHNT and CDR2 YYREEE (reference sequence). Full variable domain (missing parts from reference TRBV5-4 and TRBJ1-2): ETGVTQSPTHLIKTRGQQVTLRCSSQSGHNTVSWYQQALGQGPQFIFQYYREEENGRGNFPPRFSGLQFPNYSSELNVNALELDDSALYLCASSLAKSHGGYTFGSGTRLTVV.

The gene calls are TRBV7-2 and TRBJ2-1; no firm D call. V gave up 5 bases and J gave up 5 bases, with 16 bases separating them. The CDR3 extends over 15 amino acids. Germline assignment: CDR1 SGHTA and CDR2 FQGNSA. CDR3 sequence reads: CASSPQHGLNNEQFF. Written as DNA, the CDR3 is TGTGCCAGCAGCCCACAACACGGGCTAAACAATGAGCAGTTCTTC.

This chain uses TRBV28 with TRBJ1-2; 8 bases are shared with TRBD1. V gave up 8 bases and J gave up 2 bases; unmatched junction bases: 10. CDR3 length: 15 residues. Germline CDR1 reads MDHEN; CDR2 reads SYDVKM. In nucleotides, the CDR3 is TGTGCCAGCGAAGGGACAGGTGTTAGAAACTATGGCTACACCTTC. Translation gives CASEGTGVRNYGYTF.

The chain links TRBV15 to TRBJ1-5; 7 nucleotides align to TRBD1. The CDR3 contains 16 residues. Trimming cost V 2 bases and J 3 bases; bases outside gene matches: 7. Germline CDR1 and CDR2: LNHNV and YYDKDF (reference sequence). The CDR3 bases are TGTGCCACCAGCAGACCCCGGGGACAGATCAATCAGCCCCAGCATTTT. This gives the protein CATSRPRGQINQPQHF.

Concerning this clone: Other DNA variants within this sample encode the same CDR3. The chain recombines TRBV11-2 with TRBJ2-1; unclear D gene. Trimming removed 5 bases at V and 3 bases at J, with 14 bases between. Germline assignment: CDR1 SGHAT and CDR2 FQNNGV. This CDR3 spans 15 amino acids. The CDR3 loop is CASSPGVAVYNEQFF. The CDR3 nucleotides are TGTGCCAGCAGCCCCGGTGTGGCCGTCTACAATGAGCAGTTCTTC. The entire variable domain, with the rest obtained from reference TRBV11-2 and TRBJ2-1, is as follows: EAGVAQSPRYKIIEKRQSVAFWCNPISGHATLYWYQQILGQGPKLLIQFQNNGVVDDSQLPKDRFSAERLKGVDSTLKIQPAKLEDSAVYLCASSPGVAVYNEQFFGPGTRLTVL.

The rearrangement uses TRBV2 and TRBJ1-1, with a weak D call TRBD1 (5 bases). Trimming removed 7 bases from V and 2 bases from J, with 17 bases in between. The CDR3 runs to 15 residues. Germline V gene sequence: CDR1 SNHLY, CDR2 FYNNEI. CDR3 DNA sequence: TGTGCCAGCATGCACAGGTCCCACCTAAACACTGAAGCTTTCTTT. This sequence encodes CASMHRSHLNTEAFF.

The CDR3 loop reads CASRSDRGDNQPQHF. The DNA of the CDR3 is TGTGCCAGCAGATCAGACAGGGGGGACAATCAGCCCCAGCATTTT. The chain uses TRBV7-8 and TRBJ1-5; 9 positions match TRBD1. Germline assignment: CDR1 SGHVS and CDR2 FQNEAQ. The junction had 6 bases not matched to a gene; V was cut back by 6 bases and J by 3 bases. This CDR3 spans 15 amino acids.

This clone was detected ten times or more. The chain joins TRBV5-6 to TRBJ1-1, with 8 bases fitting TRBD1. Germline-derived CDR1 and CDR2 are SGHDT and YYEEEE. V shed 2 bases, J shed 4 bases, and the junction held 1 base outside the gene matches. The CDR3 totals 13 residues. CDR3 bases: TGTGCCAGCAGCTTCGACAGGGGCACTGAAGCTTTCTTT. This codes for CASSFDRGTEAFF.

The chain has TRBV7-2 and TRBJ1-2; possibly TRBD1 for D (5 bases). CDR3 length equals 15 residues. The V gene's germline CDR1 is SGHTA and CDR2 FQGNSA. Trimming cost V 0 bases and J 4 bases, with 12 bases left between them. The chain's CDR3 is CASSLASRAGYGYTF. CDR3 coding DNA: TGTGCCAGCAGCTTAGCGTCCAGGGCTGGCTATGGCTACACCTTC.

The chain carries TRBV5-1 and TRBJ1-4, with TRBD1 matching over 7 bases. Germline assignment: CDR1 SGHRS and CDR2 YFSETQ. The junction had 2 bases not matched to a gene; V was cut back by 4 bases and J by 2 bases. The CDR3 is made up of 14 amino acids. The CDR3 protein is CASSMGQTNEKLFF. The CDR3 DNA is TGCGCCAGCAGCATGGGACAGACTAATGAAAAACTGTTTTTT.

This rearrangement joins TRBV5-4 to TRBJ2-7; D possibly uses TRBD1 or TRBD2 (5 bases each). The CDR3 sequence is 13 residues long. V lost 3 bases, J lost 3 bases, and 10 bases lay in between. Germline V gene data show CDR1 as SGHNT and CDR2 as YYREEE (reference sequence). Here the CDR3 DNA reads TGTGCCAGCAGCTCGGGACCCTTCTACGAGCAGTACTTC. This translates into CASSSGPFYEQYF.

V gene TRBV7-3 combines with J gene TRBJ2-7; 9 bases line up with TRBD2. With V trimmed by 0 bases and J by 4 bases, 4 bases remained unmatched. Germline-derived CDR1 and CDR2 are SGHTA and FQGTGA. This CDR3 has 15 residues. Written as DNA, the CDR3 is TGTGCCAGCAGCTTAACAGCGGGAGGAGGGTACGAGCAGTACTTC. It translates to CASSLTAGGGYEQYF.

The V gene is TRBV7-2, the J gene TRBJ1-1; weak D call: TRBD1 (6 bases). The V and J ends lost 6 bases and 3 bases respectively, with 8 bases between them. CDR3 size: 12 residues. From germline, CDR1 is SGHTA and CDR2 FQGNSA. The CDR3 bases are TGTGCCAGCAGTCAGGGGTACACTGAAGCTTTCTTT. This sequence encodes CASSQGYTEAFF.

The chain employs TRBV28 and TRBJ1-5, with 7 bases identical to TRBD1. The CDR3 has 16 amino acids. Germline trimming cut 4 bases from V and 7 bases from J; bases unmatched to any gene: 13. The germline V gene has CDR1 MDHEN and CDR2 SYDVKM. Written as DNA, the CDR3 is TGTGCCAGCAGTTCGGAGAGGACAGGCCGAGGGCAGCCCCAGCATTTT. This translates into CASSSERTGRGQPQHF.

The J gene is TRBJ1-2, the V gene TRBV28; D is possibly TRBD1 (5 bases). Germline V lookup: CDR1 MDHEN, CDR2 SYDVKM. The CDR3 spans 14 residues. Trimming shortened V by 4 bases and J by 2 bases, and 11 bases separated the two germline ends. The CDR3 DNA is TGTGCCAGCAGTTCAGGGTACAAGAACTATGGCTACACCTTC. It translates to CASSSGYKNYGYTF.